This TCR beta chain was identified in a study of shared clonotypes between healthy human individuals. Produced via immunoSEQ multiplex PCR; TCRdb's table is partial and in-frame only. Of a few million clones listed, around 90% are singletons. Germline V gene lookup returns CDR1 SGHTA and CDR2 FQGTGA. The CDR3 extends over 13 amino acids. The V end was cut by 5 bases, the J end by 7 bases, with 11 bases between. This rearrangement joins TRBV7-3 to TRBJ2-2; D may be TRBD1 (6 bases). The sequence was obtained from a man aged 18-30 years in good health. Some clones in this sample may be carry-over from other donors' samples. The sample comprised naive CD4+ T cells from PBMCs. The subset here: CD45RA+ positively selected. The CDR3 is CASSPTGNGELFF. The CDR3 nucleotides are TGTGCCAGCAGCCCTACAGGGAACGGGGAGCTGTTTTTT.